A single sample gave rise to the 27 T cell receptor beta chains below, sequenced in a study of cytomegalovirus exposure and HLA in healthy donors. TCRdb's table, derived via immunoSEQ multiplex PCR, lists solely in-frame clones and lacks some. The table records 170,000 or so clones, approximately 84% of them present only once. The sample was PBMCs. The receptors were sampled from a woman aged 18-29 years in good health and CMV-seropositive.

The rearrangement links TRBV19 to TRBJ2-2; 11 bases match TRBD2. V lost 5 bases to trimming and J lost 6 bases; unmatched junction nucleotides: 5. The CDR3 has 15 residues. Germline CDR1 LNHDA, CDR2 SQIVND (reference sequence). CDR3 DNA: TGTGCCAGTAGTGCCGGACTAGCGGGCGCCGGGGAGCTGTTTTTT. This sequence encodes CASSAGLAGAGELFF.

This chain links TRBV6-1 with TRBJ2-3; the match to TRBD1 covers 7 bases. The germline V gene encodes CDR1 MNHNS and CDR2 SASEGT. V trimming: 4 bases; J trimming: 6 bases; junction bases outside the gene matches: 13. This CDR3 is 16 amino acids long. CDR3: CASSGGLGQPSDTQYF. DNA for the CDR3: TGTGCCAGCAGTGGCGGATTGGGACAGCCATCCGATACGCAGTATTTT.

In this sample, this clone turned up once. V gene TRBV12-5 combines with J gene TRBJ2-5, with 7 bases aligning to TRBD2. Trimming took 2 bases from V and 8 from J; bases not matched to a gene: 5. This CDR3 has 13 amino acids. Germline lookup yields CDR1 LGHNT and CDR2 FRNRAP. The CDR3 DNA sequence: TGTGCTAGTGGTTTGACGTGGGAGGGTACCCAGTACTTC. This encodes CASGLTWEGTQYF.

The chain couples TRBV15 to TRBJ1-5; TRBD1 matches 7 bases. This CDR3 region has 15 residues. Germline V CDR1 and CDR2: LNHNV, YYDKDF (reference sequence). The ends lost 0 bases at V and 15 bases at J; junction bases unmatched: 14. The CDR3: CATSRDRRGSLFRHF. The CDR3 nucleotides are TGTGCCACCAGCAGAGATCGCAGGGGGTCCTTATTCCGGCATTTT.

The chain employs TRBV15 and TRBJ2-2, with 8 bases identical to TRBD2. CDR1 is LNHNV and CDR2 is YYDKDF in the germline V gene (reference sequence). This CDR3 is 15 amino acids long. V shed 3 bases, J shed 5 bases, and the junction held 5 bases outside the gene matches. This CDR3 is CATSSPAGVTGELFF. In nucleotides, the CDR3 is TGTGCCACCAGCAGTCCAGCGGGGGTTACCGGGGAGCTGTTTTTT.

CDR3 bases: TGTGCCAGCAAGCAACAGCCCATGAACACTGAAGCTTTCTTT. As protein: CASKQQPMNTEAFF. This rearrangement joins TRBV5-5 to TRBJ1-1; D ambiguous. CDR3 length: 14 amino acids. Trimming left V 6 bases short and J 0 bases short, with 12 bases between. The germline V gene has CDR1 SGHKS and CDR2 YYEKEE (reference sequence). The full variable domain, with the rest looked up from reference TRBV5-5 and TRBJ1-1, is DAGVTQSPTHLIKTRGQQVTLRCSPISGHKSVSWYQQVLGQGPQFIFQYYEKEERGRGNFPDRFSARQFPNYSSELNVNALLLGDSALYLCASKQQPMNTEAFFGQGTRLTVV.

The chain recombines TRBV14 with TRBJ1-1; 7 nucleotides agree with TRBD1. With V trimmed by 6 bases and J by 7 bases, 8 bases remained unmatched. The germline gives CDR1 SGHDN, CDR2 FVKESK. This CDR3 is built from 13 residues. The DNA of the CDR3 is TGTGCCAGCAGTCGACAGGGCAGGGATGAAGCTTTCTTT. This sequence encodes CASSRQGRDEAFF. The variable domain in full, with the rest retrieved from reference TRBV14 and TRBJ1-1, is EAGVTQFPSHSVIEKGQTVTLRCDPISGHDNLYWYRRVMGKEIKFLLHFVKESKQDESGMPNNRFLAERTGGTYSTLKVQPAELEDSGVYFCASSRQGRDEAFFGQGTRLTVV.

The chain uses TRBV9 and TRBJ2-3; D is uncertain. The CDR3 is made up of 13 amino acids. From germline, CDR1 is SGDLS and CDR2 YYNGEE. Trimming removed 1 base from V and 4 bases from J, with 7 bases in between. The CDR3 nucleotides are TGTGCCAGCAGCGTAAATCCCTCAGATACGCAGTATTTT. It encodes CASSVNPSDTQYF.

V and J are TRBV29-1 and TRBJ2-3; D unresolved. Germline values: CDR1 SQVTM, CDR2 ANQGSEA. CDR3 length: 11 amino acids. The V end lost 5 bases, the J end lost 4 bases, and 7 bases lay between the germline ends. The CDR3 nucleotides read TGCAGCGTTAAGTACTCAGATACGCAGTATTTT. Translated: CSVKYSDTQYF.

This sequence joins TRBV2 and TRBJ2-1, with a possible D match to TRBD2 (5 bases). Per germline, CDR1 SNHLY and CDR2 FYNNEI. The CDR3 extends over 18 amino acids. The V end lost 7 bases, the J end lost 1 base, and 23 bases lay between the germline ends. CDR3 DNA sequence: TGTGCCAGCATGGTTTCGATAGAGGCGGGTGATTCCTACAATGAGCAGTTCTTC. Protein product: CASMVSIEAGDSYNEQFF.

The genes are TRBV5-6 and TRBJ2-7; D gene ambiguous. Looked up from germline, CDR1 is SGHDT and CDR2 is YYEEEE. V dropped 4 bases and J dropped 4 bases, with 12 bases sitting between them. The length of the CDR3 is 13 residues. CDR3: CASSGVRHYEQYF. In DNA form, the CDR3 reads TGTGCCAGCAGCGGAGTTAGGCATTACGAGCAGTACTTC.

This clone has just a few counts. The chain is built from TRBV6-1 and TRBJ2-7; no clear D gene. CDR1 and CDR2 from the germline V gene are MNHNS and SASEGT. This CDR3 has 13 residues. Trimming took off 4 bases at V and 2 bases at J, with 9 bases between the two ends. The CDR3 is CASSGSRTYEQYF. In nucleotides, the CDR3 is TGTGCCAGCAGTGGAAGCCGCACCTACGAGCAGTACTTC.

The chain combines TRBV5-8 with TRBJ2-7; D not certain. CDR1 is SGHTS, CDR2 YDEGEE, per germline. Between the trimmed V and J ends, which lost 0 bases and 2 bases, there was a span of 9 bases. The CDR3 contains 14 residues. The CDR3 reads CASSLVEDTYEQYF. In DNA, the CDR3 is TGTGCCAGCAGCTTGGTCGAGGATACCTACGAGCAGTACTTC. The full variable domain, in which reference TRBV5-8 and TRBJ2-7 provide the parts outside the CDR3, is EAGVTQSPTHLIKTRGQQATLRCSPISGHTSVYWYQQALGLGLQFLLWYDEGEERNRGNFPPRFSGRQFPNYSSELNVNALELEDSALYLCASSLVEDTYEQYFGPGTRLTVT.

The chain recombines TRBV19 with TRBJ1-6; D ambiguous. Germline values: CDR1 LNHDA, CDR2 SQIVND (reference sequence). The length of the CDR3 is 13 residues. V was clipped by 9 bases and J by 0 bases, with 6 bases between them. The DNA of the CDR3 is TGTGCCAGCACTAGCTCCTATAATTCACCCCTCCACTTT. Protein: CASTSSYNSPLHF.

The genes are TRBV7-8 and TRBJ1-1, with D maybe TRBD1 (5 bases). Germline V gene lookup returns CDR1 SGHVS and CDR2 FQNEAQ. The CDR3 spans 17 residues. The V gene lost 6 bases and the J gene lost 3 bases, with 23 bases spanning the gap. CDR3 residues: CASRQPGLRTKDTEAFF. In DNA, the CDR3 is TGTGCCAGCAGACAACCGGGACTCCGAACTAAGGACACTGAAGCTTTCTTT.

The V and J genes are TRBV6-1 and TRBJ2-3, with a tentative D call TRBD1 (5 bases). The CDR3 has 15 amino acids. Per germline, CDR1 MNHNS and CDR2 SASEGT. V lost 4 bases, J lost 4 bases, and 15 bases lay in between. The CDR3 region is CASSVGATGPDTQYF. As DNA, the CDR3 is TGTGCCAGCAGTGTAGGAGCCACAGGACCAGATACGCAGTATTTT.

The chain links TRBV28 to TRBJ1-5, with D possibly matching TRBD1 (6 bases). Germline assignment: CDR1 MDHEN and CDR2 SYDVKM. The CDR3 extends over 14 amino acids. V lost 8 bases and J lost 0, with 11 bases in between. The CDR3 spells CASGGADSNQPQHF. The CDR3 DNA is TGTGCCAGCGGGGGGGCCGATAGCAATCAGCCCCAGCATTTT.

The V call is TRBV2, the J call TRBJ2-5; 10 bases are shared with TRBD2. V trimming: 2 bases; J trimming: 2 bases; junction bases outside the gene matches: 5. Germline V lookup: CDR1 SNHLY, CDR2 FYNNEI. This CDR3 is 16 amino acids long. The CDR3 here is CASSETGLAEQETQYF. CDR3 nucleotide sequence: TGTGCCAGCAGTGAAACAGGACTAGCGGAACAAGAGACCCAGTACTTC.

This chain links TRBV6-1 with TRBJ1-1; D uncertain. Trimming pared 0 bases from V and 3 bases from J, leaving 11 bases between. Per germline, CDR1 MNHNS and CDR2 SASEGT. The CDR3 sequence is 15 residues long. The CDR3 spells CASSEALGSYTEAFF. CDR3 sequence (DNA): TGTGCCAGCAGTGAAGCGTTGGGCAGCTACACTGAAGCTTTCTTT.

This chain connects TRBV12-5 to TRBJ1-1; D uncertain. This CDR3 is 12 amino acids long. Trimming removed 1 base from V and 5 bases from J, with 5 bases in between. In germline, CDR1 is LGHNT, CDR2 FRNRAP. The CDR3 sequence is CASGLGQTEAFF. Here the CDR3 DNA reads TGTGCTAGTGGTTTGGGGCAAACTGAAGCTTTCTTT.

This chain links TRBV9 with TRBJ2-1; no clear D gene. Trimming took 4 bases from V and 4 from J, leaving 6 bases between them. The CDR3 runs 12 residues. Germline CDR1 and CDR2: SGDLS and YYNGEE. CDR3 coding DNA: TGTGCCAGCAGCCCAGGATACAATGAGCAGTTCTTC. This encodes CASSPGYNEQFF.

The V call is TRBV5-1, the J call TRBJ1-4, with 8 bases that match TRBD1. Germline CDR1 and CDR2: SGHRS and YFSETQ. The CDR3 totals 21 residues. With V trimmed by 0 bases and J by 3 bases, 19 bases remained unmatched. CDR3 bases: TGCGCCAGCAGCTTGGGTGCAGGGGGCTTTCGGAATAGGTTGGCTAATGAAAAACTGTTTTTT. Amino acid sequence: CASSLGAGGFRNRLANEKLFF.

The gene calls are TRBV15 and TRBJ2-5; 8 bases line up with TRBD1. Per the germline V gene, CDR1 is LNHNV and CDR2 is YYDKDF (reference sequence). Trimming took 5 bases from V and 1 from J; bases not matched to a gene: 3. CDR3 length: 14 residues. The CDR3 loop is CATSGQGFQETQYF. The CDR3 DNA is TGTGCCACCAGCGGACAGGGCTTCCAAGAGACCCAGTACTTC.

In its sample, this clone was seen a few times. The chain links TRBV6-5 to TRBJ2-3; 7 nucleotides match TRBD2. The germline V gene encodes CDR1 MNHEY and CDR2 SVGAGI. Germline trimming cut 3 bases from V and 3 bases from J; bases unmatched to any gene: 3. This CDR3 has 14 amino acids. This chain's CDR3 is CASSYSGWTDTQYF. CDR3 coding DNA: TGTGCCAGCAGTTATAGCGGGTGGACAGATACGCAGTATTTT.

The chain carries TRBV2 and TRBJ1-1, with a weak D call TRBD1 (6 bases). The CDR3 has 13 residues. The germline CDR1 and CDR2 sequences are SNHLY and FYNNEI. V lost 6 bases and J 1 base, leaving 9 bases between the germline ends. The CDR3 sequence: CASRGAQNTEAFF. CDR3 in DNA: TGTGCCAGCAGGGGGGCGCAGAACACTGAAGCTTTCTTT.

V is TRBV5-1 and J is TRBJ2-1, with TRBD2 matching over 13 bases. V lost 4 bases and J lost 4; bases outside the gene matches: 11. The CDR3 length is 18 residues. From germline, CDR1 is SGHRS and CDR2 YFSETQ. The CDR3 coding sequence is TGCGCCAGCAGCCCTAGGACTAGCGGGGGAAAGACTTACAATGAGCAGTTCTTC. It is translated as CASSPRTSGGKTYNEQFF.

The chain joins TRBV5-6 to TRBJ2-7, with unresolved D. The germline V and J ends were trimmed by 1 base and 11 bases, with 10 bases remaining between them. CDR1 and CDR2 (germline): SGHDT, YYEEEE. The CDR3 extends over 11 amino acids. The DNA for the CDR3 is TGTGCCAGCAGCTTGAATAATGAGGAGTACTTC. This gives the protein CASSLNNEEYF. The full variable domain, in which reference TRBV5-6 and TRBJ2-7 provide the parts outside the CDR3, is DAGVTQSPTHLIKTRGQQVTLRCSPKSGHDTVSWYQQALGQGPQFIFQYYEEEERQRGNFPDRFSGHQFPNYSSELNVNALLLGDSALYLCASSLNNEEYFGPGTRLTVT.